This TCR beta chain was profiled in a study of response to subunit inactivated influenza vaccine. This CDR3 contains 12 residues. V was pared by 1 base and J by 4 bases, with 2 bases between. TCRdb called the RT-PCR reads again in MiXCR, with one record for every CDR3 protein. In the table there are under 850,000 distinct CDR3 sequences, approximately 17% of which are singletons. This clonotype has ten or more counts. This chain uses TRBV12-3 or TRBV12-4 with TRBJ1-5; no definite D call. The source of this sequence is a middle-aged man who received an inactivated influenza vaccine. The source material was PBMCs from blood, sampled approximately 5 days after vaccination. The CDR3 reads CASSLGNQPQHF. The CDR3 nucleotides read TGTGCCAGCAGTTTAGGGAATCAGCCCCAGCATTTT.